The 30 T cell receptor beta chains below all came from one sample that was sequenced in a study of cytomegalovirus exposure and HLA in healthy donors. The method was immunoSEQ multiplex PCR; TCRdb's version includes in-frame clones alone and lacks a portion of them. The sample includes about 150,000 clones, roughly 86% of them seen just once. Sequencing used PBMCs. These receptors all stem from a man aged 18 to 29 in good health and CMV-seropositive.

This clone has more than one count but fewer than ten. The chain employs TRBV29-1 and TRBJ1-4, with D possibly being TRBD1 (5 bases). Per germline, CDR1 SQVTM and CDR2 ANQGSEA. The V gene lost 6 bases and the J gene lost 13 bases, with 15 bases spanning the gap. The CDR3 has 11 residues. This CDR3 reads CSVGRGGVLFF. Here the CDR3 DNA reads TGCAGCGTCGGAAGGGGAGGAGTACTGTTTTTT. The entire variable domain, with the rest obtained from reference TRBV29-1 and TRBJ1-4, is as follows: SAVISQKPSRDICQRGTSLTIQCQVDSQVTMMFWYRQQPGQSLTLIATANQGSEATYESGFVIDKFPISRPNLTFSTLTVSNMSPEDSSIYLCSVGRGGVLFFGSGTQLSVL.

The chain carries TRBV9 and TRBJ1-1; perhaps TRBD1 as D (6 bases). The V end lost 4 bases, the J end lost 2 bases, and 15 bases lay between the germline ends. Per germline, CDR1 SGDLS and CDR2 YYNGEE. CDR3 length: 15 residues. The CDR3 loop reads CASSPGAGINTEAFF. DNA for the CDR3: TGTGCCAGCAGCCCAGGGGCAGGGATAAACACTGAAGCTTTCTTT.

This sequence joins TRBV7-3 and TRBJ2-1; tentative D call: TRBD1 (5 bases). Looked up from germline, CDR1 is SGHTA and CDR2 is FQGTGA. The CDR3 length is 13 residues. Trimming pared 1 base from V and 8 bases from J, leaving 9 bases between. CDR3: CASSLRGGDEQFF. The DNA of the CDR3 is TGTGCCAGCAGCTTAAGGGGCGGCGATGAGCAGTTCTTC.

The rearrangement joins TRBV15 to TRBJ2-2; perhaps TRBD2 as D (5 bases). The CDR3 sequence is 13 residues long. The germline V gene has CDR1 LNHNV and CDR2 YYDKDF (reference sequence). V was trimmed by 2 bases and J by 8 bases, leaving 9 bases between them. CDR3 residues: CATSRSRGGELFF. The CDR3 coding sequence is TGTGCCACCAGCAGATCTCGCGGGGGGGAGCTGTTTTTT.

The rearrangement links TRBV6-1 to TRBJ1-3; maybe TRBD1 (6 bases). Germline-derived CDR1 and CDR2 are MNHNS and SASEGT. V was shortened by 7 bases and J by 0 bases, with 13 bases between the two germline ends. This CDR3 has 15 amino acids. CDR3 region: CASMGARSSGNTIYF. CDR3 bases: TGTGCCAGCATGGGGGCTAGGAGCTCTGGAAACACCATATATTTT.

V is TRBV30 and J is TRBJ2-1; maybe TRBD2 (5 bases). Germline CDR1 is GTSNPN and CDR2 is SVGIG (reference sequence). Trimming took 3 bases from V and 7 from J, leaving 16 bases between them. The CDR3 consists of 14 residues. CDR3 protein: CAWRGLGMGNEQFF. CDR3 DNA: TGTGCCTGGAGAGGACTTGGAATGGGGAATGAGCAGTTCTTC.

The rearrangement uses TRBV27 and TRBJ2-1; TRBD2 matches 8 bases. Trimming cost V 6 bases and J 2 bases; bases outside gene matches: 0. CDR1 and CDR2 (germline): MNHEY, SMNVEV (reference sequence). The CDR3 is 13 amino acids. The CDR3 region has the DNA TGTGCCAGCAGACTAGCGGCCTACAATGAGCAGTTCTTC. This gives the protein CASRLAAYNEQFF.

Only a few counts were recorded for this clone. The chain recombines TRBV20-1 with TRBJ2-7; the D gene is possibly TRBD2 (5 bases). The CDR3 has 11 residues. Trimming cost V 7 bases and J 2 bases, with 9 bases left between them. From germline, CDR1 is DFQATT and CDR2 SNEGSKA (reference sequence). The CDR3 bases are TGCAGTGGAGGGATCGCCTACGAGCAGTACTTC. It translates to CSGGIAYEQYF.

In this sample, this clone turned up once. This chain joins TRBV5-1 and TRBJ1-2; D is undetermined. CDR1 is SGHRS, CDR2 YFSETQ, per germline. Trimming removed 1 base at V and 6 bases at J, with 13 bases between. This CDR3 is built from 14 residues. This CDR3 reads CASSLSHTDDGYTF. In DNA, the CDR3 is TGCGCCAGCAGCTTGTCTCATACAGATGATGGCTACACCTTC.

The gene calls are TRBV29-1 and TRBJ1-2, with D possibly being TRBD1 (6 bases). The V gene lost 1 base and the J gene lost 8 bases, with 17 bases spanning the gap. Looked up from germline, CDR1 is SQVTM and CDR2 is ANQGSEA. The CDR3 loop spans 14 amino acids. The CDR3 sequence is CSVEGGRNLKGYTF. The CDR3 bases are TGCAGCGTTGAAGGGGGGCGTAACCTTAAGGGCTACACCTTC.

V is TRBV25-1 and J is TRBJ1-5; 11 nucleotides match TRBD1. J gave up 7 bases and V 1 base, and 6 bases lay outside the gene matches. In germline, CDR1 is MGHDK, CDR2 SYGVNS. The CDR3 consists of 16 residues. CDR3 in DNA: TGTGCCAGCAGTGAATTAACGGGACAGGGGGAGCAGCCCCAGCATTTT. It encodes CASSELTGQGEQPQHF.

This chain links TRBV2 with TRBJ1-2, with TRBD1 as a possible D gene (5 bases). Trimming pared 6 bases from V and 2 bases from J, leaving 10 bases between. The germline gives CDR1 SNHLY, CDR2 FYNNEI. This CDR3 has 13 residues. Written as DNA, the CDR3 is TGTGCCAGCAGGAGACAGCCAAACTATGGCTACACCTTC. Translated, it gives CASRRQPNYGYTF.

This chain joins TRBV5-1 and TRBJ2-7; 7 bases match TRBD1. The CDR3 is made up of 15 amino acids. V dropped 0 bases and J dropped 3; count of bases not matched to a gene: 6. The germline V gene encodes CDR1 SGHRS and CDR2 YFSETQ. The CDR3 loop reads CASSLERGPGYEQYF. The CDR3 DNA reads TGCGCCAGCAGCTTGGAAAGGGGGCCCGGCTACGAGCAGTACTTC.

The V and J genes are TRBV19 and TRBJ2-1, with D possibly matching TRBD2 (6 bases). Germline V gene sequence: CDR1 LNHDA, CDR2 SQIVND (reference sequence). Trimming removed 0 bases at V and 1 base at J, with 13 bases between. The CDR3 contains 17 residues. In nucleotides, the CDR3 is TGTGCCAGTAGTATAGATCCCCGGGAGTGGTCCTACAATGAGCAGTTCTTC. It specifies CASSIDPREWSYNEQFF.

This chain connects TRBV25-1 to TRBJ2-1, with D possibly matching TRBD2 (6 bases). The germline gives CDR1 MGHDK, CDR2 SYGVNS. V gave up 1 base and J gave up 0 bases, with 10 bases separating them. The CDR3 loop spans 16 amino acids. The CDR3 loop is CASSEWRDVSYNEQFF. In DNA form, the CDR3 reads TGTGCCAGCAGTGAATGGAGGGACGTCTCCTACAATGAGCAGTTCTTC. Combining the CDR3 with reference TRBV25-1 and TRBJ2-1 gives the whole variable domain EADIYQTPRYLVIGTGKKITLECSQTMGHDKMYWYQQDPGMELHLIHYSYGVNSTEKGDLSSESTVSRIRTEHFPLTLESARPSHTSQYLCASSEWRDVSYNEQFFGPGTRLTVL.

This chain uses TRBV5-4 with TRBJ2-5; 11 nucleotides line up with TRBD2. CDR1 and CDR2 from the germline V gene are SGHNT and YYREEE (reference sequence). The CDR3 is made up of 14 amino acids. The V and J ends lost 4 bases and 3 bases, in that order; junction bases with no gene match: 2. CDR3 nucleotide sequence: TGTGCCAGCAGCAGACTAGCGGGAAAAGAGACCCAGTACTTC. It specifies CASSRLAGKETQYF.

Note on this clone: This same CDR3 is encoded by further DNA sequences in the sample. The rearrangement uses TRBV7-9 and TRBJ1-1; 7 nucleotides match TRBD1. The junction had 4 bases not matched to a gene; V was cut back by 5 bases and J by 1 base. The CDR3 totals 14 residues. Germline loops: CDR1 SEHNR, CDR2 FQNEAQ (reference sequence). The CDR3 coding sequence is TGTGCCAGCAGCCCTGGGACAGAGAACACTGAAGCTTTCTTT. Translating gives CASSPGTENTEAFF. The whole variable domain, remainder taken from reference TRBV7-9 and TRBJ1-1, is DTGVSQNPRHKITKRGQNVTFRCDPISEHNRLYWYRQTLGQGPEFLTYFQNEAQLEKSRLLSDRFSAERPKGSFSTLEIQRTEQGDSAMYLCASSPGTENTEAFFGQGTRLTVV.

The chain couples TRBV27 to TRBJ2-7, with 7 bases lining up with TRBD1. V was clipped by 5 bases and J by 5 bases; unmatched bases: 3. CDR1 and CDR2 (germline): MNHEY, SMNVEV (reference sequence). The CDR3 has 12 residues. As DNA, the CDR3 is TGTGCCAGCAGTGGACAGGTGGACGAGCAGTACTTC. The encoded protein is CASSGQVDEQYF.

The CDR3 loop reads CASSDYRNTEAFF. The DNA of the CDR3 is TGCGCCAGCAGTGACTACAGGAACACTGAAGCTTTCTTT. This chain uses TRBV10-2 with TRBJ1-1; D not resolved. V lost 3 bases, J lost 1 base, and 6 bases lay in between. Germline V gene data show CDR1 as WSHSY and CDR2 as SAAADI. The CDR3 contains 13 residues.

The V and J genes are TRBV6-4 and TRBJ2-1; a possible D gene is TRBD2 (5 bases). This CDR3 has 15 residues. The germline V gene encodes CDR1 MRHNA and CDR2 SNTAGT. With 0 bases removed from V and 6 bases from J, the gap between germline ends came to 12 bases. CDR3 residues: CASSDSGETGNEQFF. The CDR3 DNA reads TGTGCCAGCAGTGACTCGGGAGAAACCGGCAATGAGCAGTTCTTC.

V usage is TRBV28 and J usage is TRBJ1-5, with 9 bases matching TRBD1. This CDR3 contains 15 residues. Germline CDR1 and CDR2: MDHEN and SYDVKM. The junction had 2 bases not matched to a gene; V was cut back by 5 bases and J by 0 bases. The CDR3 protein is CASSRDRVSNQPQHF. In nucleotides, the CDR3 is TGTGCCAGCAGTCGGGACAGGGTTAGCAATCAGCCCCAGCATTTT.

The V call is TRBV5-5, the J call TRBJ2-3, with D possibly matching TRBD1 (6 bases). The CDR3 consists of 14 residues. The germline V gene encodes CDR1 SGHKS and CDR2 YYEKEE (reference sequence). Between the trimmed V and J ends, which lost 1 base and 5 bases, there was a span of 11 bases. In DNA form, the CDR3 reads TGTGCCAGCAGCTTGAGGGGGTCGGGAGATACGCAGTATTTT. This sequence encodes CASSLRGSGDTQYF.

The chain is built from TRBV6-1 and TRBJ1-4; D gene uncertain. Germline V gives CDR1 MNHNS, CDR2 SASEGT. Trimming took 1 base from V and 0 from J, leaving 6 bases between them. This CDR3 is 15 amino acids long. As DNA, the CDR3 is TGTGCCAGCAGTGAAGGAAGAGCAACTAATGAAAAACTGTTTTTT. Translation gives CASSEGRATNEKLFF.

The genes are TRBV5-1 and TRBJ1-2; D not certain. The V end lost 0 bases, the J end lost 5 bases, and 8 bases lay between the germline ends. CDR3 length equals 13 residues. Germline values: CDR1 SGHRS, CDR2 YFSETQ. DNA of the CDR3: TGCGCCAGCAGCTTGGGGCAGGTTTATGGCTACACCTTC. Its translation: CASSLGQVYGYTF.

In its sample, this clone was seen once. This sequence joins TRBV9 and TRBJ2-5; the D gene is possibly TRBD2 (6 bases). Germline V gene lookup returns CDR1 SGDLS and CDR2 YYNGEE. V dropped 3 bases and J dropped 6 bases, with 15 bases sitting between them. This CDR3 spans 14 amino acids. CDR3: CASSGVKGGKTQYF. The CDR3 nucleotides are TGTGCCAGCAGCGGAGTTAAGGGCGGGAAGACCCAGTACTTC.

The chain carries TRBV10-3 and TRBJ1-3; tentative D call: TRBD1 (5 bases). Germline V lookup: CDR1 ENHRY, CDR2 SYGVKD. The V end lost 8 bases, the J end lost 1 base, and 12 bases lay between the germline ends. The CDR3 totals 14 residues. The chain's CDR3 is CAILSAGSGNTIYF. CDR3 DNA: TGTGCCATCCTAAGTGCAGGGTCTGGAAACACCATATATTTT.

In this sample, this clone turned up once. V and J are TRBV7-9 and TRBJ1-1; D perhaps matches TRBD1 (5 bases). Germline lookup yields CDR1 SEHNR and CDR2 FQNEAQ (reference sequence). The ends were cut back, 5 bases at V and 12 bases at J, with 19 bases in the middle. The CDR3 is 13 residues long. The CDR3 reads CASSAPSGLATFF. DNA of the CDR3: TGTGCCAGCAGCGCACCCTCAGGGCTCGCAACTTTCTTT.

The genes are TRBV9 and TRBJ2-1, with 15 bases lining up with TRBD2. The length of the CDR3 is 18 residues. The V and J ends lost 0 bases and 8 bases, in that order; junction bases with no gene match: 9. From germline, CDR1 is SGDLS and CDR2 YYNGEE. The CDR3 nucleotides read TGTGCCAGCAGCGTAGCCCCGCAGGGACTAGCGGGAGGTGATGAGCAGTTCTTC. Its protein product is CASSVAPQGLAGGDEQFF.

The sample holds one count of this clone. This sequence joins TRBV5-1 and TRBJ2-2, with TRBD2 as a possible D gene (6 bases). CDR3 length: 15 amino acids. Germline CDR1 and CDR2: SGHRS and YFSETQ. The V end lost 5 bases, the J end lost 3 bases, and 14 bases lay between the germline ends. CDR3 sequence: CASSYIGGYTGELFF. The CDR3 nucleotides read TGCGCCAGCAGTTATATCGGGGGTTACACCGGGGAGCTGTTTTTT.

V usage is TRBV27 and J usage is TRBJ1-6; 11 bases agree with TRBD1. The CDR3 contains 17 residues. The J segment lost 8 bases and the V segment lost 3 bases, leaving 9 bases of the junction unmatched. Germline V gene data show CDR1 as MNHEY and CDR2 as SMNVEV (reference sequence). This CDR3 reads CASSFRRAGQGDSPLHF. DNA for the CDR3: TGTGCCAGCAGTTTCCGCCGAGCGGGACAGGGGGATTCACCCCTCCACTTT.